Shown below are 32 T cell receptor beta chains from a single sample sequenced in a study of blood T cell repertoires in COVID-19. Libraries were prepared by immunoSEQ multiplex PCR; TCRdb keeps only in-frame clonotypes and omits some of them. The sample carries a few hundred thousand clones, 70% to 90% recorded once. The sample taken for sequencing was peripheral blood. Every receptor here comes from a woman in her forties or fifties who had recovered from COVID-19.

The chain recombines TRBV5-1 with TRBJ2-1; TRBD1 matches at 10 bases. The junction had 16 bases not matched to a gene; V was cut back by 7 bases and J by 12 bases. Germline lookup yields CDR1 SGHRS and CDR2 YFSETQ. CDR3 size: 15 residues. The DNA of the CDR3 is TGCGCCAGCCGATCCGGGACAGGGGCCTTATATGGGCAGTTCTTC. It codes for CASRSGTGALYGQFF.

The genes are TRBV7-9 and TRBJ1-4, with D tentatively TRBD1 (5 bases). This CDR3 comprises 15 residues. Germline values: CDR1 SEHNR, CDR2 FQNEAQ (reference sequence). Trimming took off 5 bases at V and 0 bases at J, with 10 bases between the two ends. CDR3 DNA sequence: TGTGCCAGCAGCCTGACAGAAGCAACTAATGAAAAACTGTTTTTT. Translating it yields CASSLTEATNEKLFF.

The CDR3 spells CASSSTGGHQPQHF. As DNA, the CDR3 is TGTGCCAGCAGTTCAACAGGGGGGCATCAGCCCCAGCATTTT. The rearrangement links TRBV6-5 to TRBJ1-5; 8 bases align to TRBD1. The CDR3 covers 14 residues. Germline V lookup: CDR1 MNHEY, CDR2 SVGAGI. J gave up 5 bases and V 4 bases, and 4 bases lay outside the gene matches.

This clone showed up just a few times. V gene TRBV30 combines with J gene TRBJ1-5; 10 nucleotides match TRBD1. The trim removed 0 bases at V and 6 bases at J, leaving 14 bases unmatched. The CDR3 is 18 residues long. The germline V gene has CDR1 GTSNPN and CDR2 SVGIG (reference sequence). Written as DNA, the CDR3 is TGTGCCTGGAGTGTATTTCAACAGGGGACAGGGGCTAGTCAGCCCCAGCATTTT. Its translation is CAWSVFQQGTGASQPQHF.

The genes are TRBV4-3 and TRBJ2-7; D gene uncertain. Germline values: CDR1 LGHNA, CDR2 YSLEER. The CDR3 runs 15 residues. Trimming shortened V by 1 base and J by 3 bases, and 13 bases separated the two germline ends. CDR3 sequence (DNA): TGCGCCAGCAGCCAAGGAATGGGCCGACACTACGAGCAGTACTTC. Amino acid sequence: CASSQGMGRHYEQYF.

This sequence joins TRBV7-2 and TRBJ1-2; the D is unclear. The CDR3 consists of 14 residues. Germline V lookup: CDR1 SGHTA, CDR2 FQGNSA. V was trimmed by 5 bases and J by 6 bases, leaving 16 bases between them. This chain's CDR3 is CASSELRGIDGYTF. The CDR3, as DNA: TGTGCCAGCAGCGAGCTCCGGGGTATAGATGGCTACACCTTC.

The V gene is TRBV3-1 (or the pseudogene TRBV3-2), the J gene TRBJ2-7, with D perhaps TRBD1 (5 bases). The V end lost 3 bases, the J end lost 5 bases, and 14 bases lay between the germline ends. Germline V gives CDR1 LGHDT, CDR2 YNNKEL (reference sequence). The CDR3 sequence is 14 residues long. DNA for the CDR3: TGTGCCAGCAGCCAGGCGACAGTGCGGAACGAGCAGTACTTC. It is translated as CASSQATVRNEQYF.

CDR3 sequence reads: CASNGGSGGSSYNEQFF. CDR3 bases: TGTGCCAGCAACGGGGGGTCGGGAGGGAGCTCCTACAATGAGCAGTTCTTC. This sequence joins TRBV14 and TRBJ2-1; TRBD2 matches at 8 bases. In germline, CDR1 is SGHDN, CDR2 FVKESK. The CDR3 is 17 amino acids. Germline trimming cut 7 bases from V and 0 bases from J; bases unmatched to any gene: 11.

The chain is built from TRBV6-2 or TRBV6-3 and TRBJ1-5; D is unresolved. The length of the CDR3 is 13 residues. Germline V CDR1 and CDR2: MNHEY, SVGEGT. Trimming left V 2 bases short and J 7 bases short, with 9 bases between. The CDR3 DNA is TGTGCCAGCAGTTACGGAGGGTACCAGCCCCAGCATTTT. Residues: CASSYGGYQPQHF.

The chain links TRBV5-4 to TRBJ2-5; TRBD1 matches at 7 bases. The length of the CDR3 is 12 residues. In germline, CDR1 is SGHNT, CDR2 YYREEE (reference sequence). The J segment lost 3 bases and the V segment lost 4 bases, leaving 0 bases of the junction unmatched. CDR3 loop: CASSGTEETQYF. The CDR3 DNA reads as TGTGCCAGCAGCGGGACAGAAGAGACCCAGTACTTC.

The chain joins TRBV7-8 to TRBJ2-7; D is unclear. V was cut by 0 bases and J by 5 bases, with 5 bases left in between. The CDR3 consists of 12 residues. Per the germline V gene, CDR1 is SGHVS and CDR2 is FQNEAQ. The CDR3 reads CASSLAGDEQYF. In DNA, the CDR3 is TGTGCCAGCAGCTTAGCGGGCGACGAGCAGTACTTC.

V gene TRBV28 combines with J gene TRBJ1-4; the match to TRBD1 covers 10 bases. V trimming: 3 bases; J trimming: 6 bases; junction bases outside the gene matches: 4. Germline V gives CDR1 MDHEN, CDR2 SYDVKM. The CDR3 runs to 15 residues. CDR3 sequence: CASSFSGTGDEKLFF. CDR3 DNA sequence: TGTGCCAGCAGTTTCTCCGGGACAGGGGATGAAAAACTGTTTTTT.

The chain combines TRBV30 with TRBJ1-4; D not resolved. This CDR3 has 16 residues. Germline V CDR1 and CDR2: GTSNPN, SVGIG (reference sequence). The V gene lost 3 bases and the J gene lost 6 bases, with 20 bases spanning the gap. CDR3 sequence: CAWSYLSGPGDEKLFF. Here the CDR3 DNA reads TGTGCCTGGAGCTACTTGTCTGGGCCCGGGGATGAAAAACTGTTTTTT.

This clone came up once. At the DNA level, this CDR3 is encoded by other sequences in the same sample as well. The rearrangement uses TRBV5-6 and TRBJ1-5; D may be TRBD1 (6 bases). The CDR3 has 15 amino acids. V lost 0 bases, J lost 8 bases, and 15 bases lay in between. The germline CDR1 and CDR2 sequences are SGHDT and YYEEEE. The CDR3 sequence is CASSLDGGGREPQHF. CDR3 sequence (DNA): TGTGCCAGCAGCTTGGACGGGGGGGGGCGGGAGCCCCAGCATTTT.

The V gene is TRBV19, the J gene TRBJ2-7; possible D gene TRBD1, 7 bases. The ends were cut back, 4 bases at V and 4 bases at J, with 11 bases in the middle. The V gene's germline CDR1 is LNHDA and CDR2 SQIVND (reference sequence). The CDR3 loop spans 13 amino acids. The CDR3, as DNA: TGTGCCAGTAGTACATCAGGGGGGTACGAGCAGTACTTC. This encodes CASSTSGGYEQYF.

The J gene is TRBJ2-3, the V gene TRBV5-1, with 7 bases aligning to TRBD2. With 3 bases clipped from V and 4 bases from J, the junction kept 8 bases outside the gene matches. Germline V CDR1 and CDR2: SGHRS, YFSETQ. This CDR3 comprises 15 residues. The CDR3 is CASSWEGQVADTQYF. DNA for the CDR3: TGCGCCAGCAGCTGGGAGGGCCAGGTGGCAGATACGCAGTATTTT.

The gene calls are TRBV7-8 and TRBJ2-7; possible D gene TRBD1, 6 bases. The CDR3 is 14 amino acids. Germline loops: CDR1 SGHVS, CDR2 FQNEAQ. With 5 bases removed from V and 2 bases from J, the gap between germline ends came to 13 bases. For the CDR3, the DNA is TGTGCCAGCAGCACGCGACAGGCCACCTACGAGCAGTACTTC. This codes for CASSTRQATYEQYF.

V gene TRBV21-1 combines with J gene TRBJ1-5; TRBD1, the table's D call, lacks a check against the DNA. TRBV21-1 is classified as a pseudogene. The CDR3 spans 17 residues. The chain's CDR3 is CASSNQRMGASNQPQHF. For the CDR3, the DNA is TGTGCCAGCAGCAATCAGCGAATGGGGGCTAGCAATCAGCCCCAGCATTTT.

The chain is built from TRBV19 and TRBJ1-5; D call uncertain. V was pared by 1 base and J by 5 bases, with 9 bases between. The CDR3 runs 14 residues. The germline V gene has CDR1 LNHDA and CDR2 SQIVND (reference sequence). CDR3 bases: TGTGCCAGTAGTATAGGGTTTGAGGATCAGCCCCAGCATTTT. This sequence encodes CASSIGFEDQPQHF.

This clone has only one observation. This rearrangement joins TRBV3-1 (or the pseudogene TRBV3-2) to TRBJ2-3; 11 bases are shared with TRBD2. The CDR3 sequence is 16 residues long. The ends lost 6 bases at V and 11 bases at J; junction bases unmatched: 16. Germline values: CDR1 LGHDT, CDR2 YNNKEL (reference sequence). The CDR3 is CASRDAGTSGRTGQYF. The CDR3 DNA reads TGTGCCAGCAGAGACGCCGGGACTAGCGGTAGAACGGGGCAGTATTTT.

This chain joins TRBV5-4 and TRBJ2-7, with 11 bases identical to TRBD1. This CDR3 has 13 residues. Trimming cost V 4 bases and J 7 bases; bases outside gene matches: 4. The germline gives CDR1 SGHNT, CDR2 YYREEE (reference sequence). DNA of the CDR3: TGTGCCAGCAGCCCGGGGACAGGGGGTGAGCAGTACTTC. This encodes CASSPGTGGEQYF.

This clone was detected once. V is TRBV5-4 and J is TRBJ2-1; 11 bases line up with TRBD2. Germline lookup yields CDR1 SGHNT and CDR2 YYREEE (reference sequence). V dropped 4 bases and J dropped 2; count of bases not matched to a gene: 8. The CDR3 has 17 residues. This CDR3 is CASSIGGSGRAYNEQFF. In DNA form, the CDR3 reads TGTGCCAGCAGCATTGGCGGTAGCGGGAGGGCCTACAATGAGCAGTTCTTC.

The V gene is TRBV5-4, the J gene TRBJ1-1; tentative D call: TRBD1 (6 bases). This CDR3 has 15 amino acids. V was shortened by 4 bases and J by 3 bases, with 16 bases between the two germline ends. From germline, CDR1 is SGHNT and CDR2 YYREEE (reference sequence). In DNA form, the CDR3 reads TGTGCCAGCAGCCCCCCCCCAGGGGCCGACACTGAAGCTTTCTTT. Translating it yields CASSPPPGADTEAFF.

The CDR3 nucleotides are TGTGCCAGCAGCGCTCAATCGGGAGTGGGTACTGAAGCTTTCTTT. Residues: CASSAQSGVGTEAFF. This chain links TRBV7-2 with TRBJ1-1; D ambiguous. Per the germline V gene, CDR1 is SGHTA and CDR2 is FQGNSA. Trimming stripped 5 bases from V and 5 bases from J, with 18 bases between. The CDR3 has 15 amino acids.

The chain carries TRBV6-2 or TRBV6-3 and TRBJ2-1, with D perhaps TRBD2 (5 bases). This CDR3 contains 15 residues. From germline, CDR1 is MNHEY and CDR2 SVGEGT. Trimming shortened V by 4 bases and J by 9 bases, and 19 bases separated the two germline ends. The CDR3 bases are TGTGCCAGCAGTTTGCGAGGGAGAATTAGTAGTGAGCAGTTCTTC. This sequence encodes CASSLRGRISSEQFF.

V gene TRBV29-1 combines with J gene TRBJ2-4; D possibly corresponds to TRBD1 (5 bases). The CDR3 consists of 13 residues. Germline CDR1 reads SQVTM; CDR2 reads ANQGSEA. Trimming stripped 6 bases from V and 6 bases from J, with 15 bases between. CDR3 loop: CSVPLQGGNIQYF. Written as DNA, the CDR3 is TGCAGCGTGCCCCTCCAGGGCGGAAACATTCAGTACTTC. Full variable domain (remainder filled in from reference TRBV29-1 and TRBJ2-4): SAVISQKPSRDICQRGTSLTIQCQVDSQVTMMFWYRQQPGQSLTLIATANQGSEATYESGFVIDKFPISRPNLTFSTLTVSNMSPEDSSIYLCSVPLQGGNIQYFGAGTRLSVL.

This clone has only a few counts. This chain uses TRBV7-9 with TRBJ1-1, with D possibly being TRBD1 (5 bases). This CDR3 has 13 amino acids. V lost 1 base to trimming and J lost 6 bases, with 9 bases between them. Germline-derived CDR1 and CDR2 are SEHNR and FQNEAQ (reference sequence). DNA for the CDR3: TGTGCCAGCAGCTTAGAGACAGCGCCTGAAGCTTTCTTT. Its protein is CASSLETAPEAFF.

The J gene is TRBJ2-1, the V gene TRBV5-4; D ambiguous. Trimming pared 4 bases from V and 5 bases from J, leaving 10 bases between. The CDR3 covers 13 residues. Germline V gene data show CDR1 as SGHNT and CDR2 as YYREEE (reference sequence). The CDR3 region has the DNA TGTGCCAGCAGCCGCACTATCCACAATGAGCAGTTCTTC. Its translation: CASSRTIHNEQFF.

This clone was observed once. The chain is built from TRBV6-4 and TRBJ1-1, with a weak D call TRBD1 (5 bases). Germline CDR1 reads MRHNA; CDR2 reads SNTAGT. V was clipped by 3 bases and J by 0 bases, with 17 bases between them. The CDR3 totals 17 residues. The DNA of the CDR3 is TGTGCCAGCAGTGAACGGGGGTTGGGACGGTTGAACACTGAAGCTTTCTTT. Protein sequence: CASSERGLGRLNTEAFF.

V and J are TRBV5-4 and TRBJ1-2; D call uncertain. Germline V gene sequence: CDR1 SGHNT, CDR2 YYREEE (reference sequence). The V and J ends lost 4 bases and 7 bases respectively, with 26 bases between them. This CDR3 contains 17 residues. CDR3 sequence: CASSPEAFGGSLSGYTF. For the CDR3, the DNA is TGTGCCAGCAGCCCCGAAGCGTTCGGCGGTTCTCTAAGTGGCTACACCTTC.

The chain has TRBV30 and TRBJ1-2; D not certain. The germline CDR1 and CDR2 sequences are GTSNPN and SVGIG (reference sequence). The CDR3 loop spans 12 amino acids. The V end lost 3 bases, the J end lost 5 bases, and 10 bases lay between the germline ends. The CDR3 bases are TGTGCCTGGAGCGTTGGTCAGTATGGCTACACCTTC. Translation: CAWSVGQYGYTF.

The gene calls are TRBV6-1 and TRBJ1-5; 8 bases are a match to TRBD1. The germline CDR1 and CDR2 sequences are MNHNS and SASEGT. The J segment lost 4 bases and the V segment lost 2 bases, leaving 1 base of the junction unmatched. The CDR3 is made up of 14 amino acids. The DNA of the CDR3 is TGTGCCAGCAGTGAATACAGGGGGAATCAGCCCCAGCATTTT. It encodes CASSEYRGNQPQHF.